The sequence of this T cell receptor beta chain was determined in a study of blood T cell repertoires in COVID-19. Study-wide context: The samples span acute and convalescent COVID-19 from the United States, Italy and Spain.

The CDR3 length is 18 residues. V lost 2 bases, J lost 6 bases, and 22 bases lay in between. In germline, CDR1 is SGHVS, CDR2 FQNEAQ. Seattle patients were enrolled while actively infected and followed longitudinally. TCRdb's copy holds only in-frame clones and misses some; the assay was immunoSEQ multiplex PCR. In the table there are around 310,000 clones, 80% to 95% of which are singletons. The sample taken for sequencing was peripheral blood. V gene TRBV7-8 combines with J gene TRBJ2-2, with D tentatively TRBD1 (6 bases). This receptor was identified in a woman aged 30 to 39 with COVID-19, enrolled during active disease. CDR3: CASSLSFSNRALSGELFF. The CDR3 coding sequence is TGTGCCAGCAGCTTAAGTTTCTCGAACAGGGCGTTGTCCGGGGAGCTGTTTTTT.